This record covers a single TCR beta chain. The data are from a study of blood T cell repertoires in COVID-19. The overall study: Specimens from acute and convalescent COVID-19 originated in the United States, Italy and Spain. The analysed material was cDNA or gDNA that came from T cells, B-cell-depleted T cells, or PBMCs.

In the authors' methods: How many nucleated cells were present was estimated from reference gene primer amplification. Data came from immunoSEQ multiplex PCR; TCRdb stores just in-frame clones and leaves some out. That table is the source of V, J and clone size, and D and trimming were worked out from the DNA. In the table there are about 310,000 clones, approximately 86% of which are singletons. The CDR3 runs 16 residues. Germline values: CDR1 SGHDT, CDR2 YYEEEE. The V segment lost 1 base and the J segment 7 bases; nucleotides outside the gene matches: 6. The origin of this receptor is a man between 70 and 80 years old with acute or convalescent COVID-19. The chain has TRBV5-6 and TRBJ1-6; 9 bases agree with TRBD1. The sequencing sample was made of peripheral blood. The CDR3 loop reads CASSLRTGVPNSPLHF. The CDR3 DNA follows: TGTGCCAGCAGCTTGAGGACAGGGGTTCCCAATTCACCCCTCCACTTT. Full variable domain (outside the CDR3, taken from reference TRBV5-6 and TRBJ1-6): DAGVTQSPTHLIKTRGQQVTLRCSPKSGHDTVSWYQQALGQGPQFIFQYYEEEERQRGNFPDRFSGHQFPNYSSELNVNALLLGDSALYLCASSLRTGVPNSPLHFGNGTRLTVT.